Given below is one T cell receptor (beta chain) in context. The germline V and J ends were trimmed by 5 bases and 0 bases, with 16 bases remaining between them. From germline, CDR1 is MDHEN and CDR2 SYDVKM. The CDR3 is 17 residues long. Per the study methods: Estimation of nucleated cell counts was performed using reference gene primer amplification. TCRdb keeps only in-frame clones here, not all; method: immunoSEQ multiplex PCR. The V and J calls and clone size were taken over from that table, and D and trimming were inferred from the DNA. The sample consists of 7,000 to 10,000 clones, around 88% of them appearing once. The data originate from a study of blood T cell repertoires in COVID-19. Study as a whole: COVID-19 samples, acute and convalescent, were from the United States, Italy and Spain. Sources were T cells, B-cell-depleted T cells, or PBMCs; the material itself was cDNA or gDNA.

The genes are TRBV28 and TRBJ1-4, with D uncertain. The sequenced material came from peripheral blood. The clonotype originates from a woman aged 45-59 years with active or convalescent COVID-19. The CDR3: CASSTIHRGATNEKLFF. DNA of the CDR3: TGTGCCAGCAGTACAATCCACCGGGGTGCAACTAATGAAAAACTGTTTTTT.